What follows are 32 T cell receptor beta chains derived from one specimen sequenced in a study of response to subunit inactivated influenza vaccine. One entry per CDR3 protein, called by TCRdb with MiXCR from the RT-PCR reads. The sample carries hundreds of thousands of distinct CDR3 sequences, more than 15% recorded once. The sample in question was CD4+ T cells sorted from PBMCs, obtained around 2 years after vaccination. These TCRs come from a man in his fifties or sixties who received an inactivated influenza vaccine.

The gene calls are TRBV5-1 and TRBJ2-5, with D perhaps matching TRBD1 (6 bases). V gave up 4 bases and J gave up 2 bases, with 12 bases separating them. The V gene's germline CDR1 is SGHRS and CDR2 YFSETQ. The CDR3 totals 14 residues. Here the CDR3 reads CASSKGQKQETQYF. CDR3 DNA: TGCGCCAGCAGCAAAGGACAGAAACAAGAGACCCAGTACTTC.

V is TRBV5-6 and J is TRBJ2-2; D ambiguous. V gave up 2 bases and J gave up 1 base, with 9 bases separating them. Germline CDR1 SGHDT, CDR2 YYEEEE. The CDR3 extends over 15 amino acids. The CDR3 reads CASSLNGWNTGELFF. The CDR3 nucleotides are TGTGCCAGCAGCTTAAACGGGTGGAACACCGGGGAGCTGTTTTTT.

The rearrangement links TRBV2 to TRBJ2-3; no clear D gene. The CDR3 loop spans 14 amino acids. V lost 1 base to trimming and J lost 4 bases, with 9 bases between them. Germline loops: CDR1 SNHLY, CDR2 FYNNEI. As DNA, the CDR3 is TGTGCCAGCAGTGAAGGGGCCCGGTCAGATACGCAGTATTTT. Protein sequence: CASSEGARSDTQYF.

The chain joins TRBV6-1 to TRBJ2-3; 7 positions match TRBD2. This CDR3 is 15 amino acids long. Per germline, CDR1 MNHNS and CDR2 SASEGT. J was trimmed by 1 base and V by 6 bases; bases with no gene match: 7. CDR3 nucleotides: TGTGCCAGCAGGGCTAGCGGTTCCCGCACAGATACGCAGTATTTT. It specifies CASRASGSRTDTQYF.

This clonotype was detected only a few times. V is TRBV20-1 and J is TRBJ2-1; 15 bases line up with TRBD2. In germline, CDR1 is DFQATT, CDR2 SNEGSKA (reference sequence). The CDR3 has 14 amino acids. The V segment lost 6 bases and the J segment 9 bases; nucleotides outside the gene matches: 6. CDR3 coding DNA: TGCAGTGCCCAGGGACTAGCGGGAGGTAGTGAGCAGTTCTTC. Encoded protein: CSAQGLAGGSEQFF.

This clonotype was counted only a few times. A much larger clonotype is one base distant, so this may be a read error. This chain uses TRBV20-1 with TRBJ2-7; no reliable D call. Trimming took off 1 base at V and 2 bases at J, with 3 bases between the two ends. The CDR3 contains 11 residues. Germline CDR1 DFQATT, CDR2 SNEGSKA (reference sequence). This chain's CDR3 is CSARGAYEQYF. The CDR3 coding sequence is TGCAGTGCTAGAGGAGCCTACGAGCAGTACTTC.

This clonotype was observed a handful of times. CDR3 coding DNA: TGTGCCAGCAGCCAAGATCGTGGGGCTGAAGCTTTCTTT. Protein product: CASSQDRGAEAFF. V usage is TRBV3-1 and J usage is TRBJ1-1, with D hard to call. V was shortened by 0 bases and J by 6 bases, with 8 bases between the two germline ends. Germline values: CDR1 LGHDT, CDR2 YNNKEL (reference sequence). CDR3 length equals 13 residues.

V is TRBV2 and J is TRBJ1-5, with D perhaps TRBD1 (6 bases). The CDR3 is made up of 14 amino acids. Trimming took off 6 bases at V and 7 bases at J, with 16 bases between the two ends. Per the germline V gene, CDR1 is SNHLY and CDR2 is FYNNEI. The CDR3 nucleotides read TGTGCCAGCAGCCAGGGCAAGGGGGGACAGCCCCAGCATTTT. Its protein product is CASSQGKGGQPQHF.

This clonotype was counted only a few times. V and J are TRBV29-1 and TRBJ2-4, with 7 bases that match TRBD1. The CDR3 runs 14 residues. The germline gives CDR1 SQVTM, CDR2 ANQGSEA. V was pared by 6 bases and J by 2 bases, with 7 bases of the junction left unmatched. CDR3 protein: CSVAPQGTKNIQYF. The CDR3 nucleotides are TGCAGCGTAGCACCACAGGGGACCAAAAACATTCAGTACTTC. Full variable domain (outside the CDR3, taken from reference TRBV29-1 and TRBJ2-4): SAVISQKPSRDICQRGTSLTIQCQVDSQVTMMFWYRQQPGQSLTLIATANQGSEATYESGFVIDKFPISRPNLTFSTLTVSNMSPEDSSIYLCSVAPQGTKNIQYFGAGTRLSVL.

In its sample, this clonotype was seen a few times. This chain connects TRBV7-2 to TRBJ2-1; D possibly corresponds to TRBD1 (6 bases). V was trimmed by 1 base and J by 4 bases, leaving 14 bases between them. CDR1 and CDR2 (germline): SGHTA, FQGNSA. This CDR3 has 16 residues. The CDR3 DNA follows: TGTGCCAGCAGCTTAGTTCAGTGGACAGAGTACAATGAGCAGTTCTTC. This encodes CASSLVQWTEYNEQFF.

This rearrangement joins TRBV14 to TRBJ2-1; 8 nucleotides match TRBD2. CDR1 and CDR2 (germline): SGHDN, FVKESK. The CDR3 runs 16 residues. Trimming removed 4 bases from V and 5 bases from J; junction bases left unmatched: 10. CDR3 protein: CASSRIGSGVNNEQFF. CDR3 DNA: TGTGCCAGCAGCCGGATAGGTAGCGGGGTTAACAATGAGCAGTTCTTC.

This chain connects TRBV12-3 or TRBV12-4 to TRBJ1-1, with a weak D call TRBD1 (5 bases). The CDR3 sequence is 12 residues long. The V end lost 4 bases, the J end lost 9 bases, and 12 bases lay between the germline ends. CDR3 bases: TGTGCCAGCAGTTATAACAGGTTTCAAGCTTTCTTT. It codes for CASSYNRFQAFF.

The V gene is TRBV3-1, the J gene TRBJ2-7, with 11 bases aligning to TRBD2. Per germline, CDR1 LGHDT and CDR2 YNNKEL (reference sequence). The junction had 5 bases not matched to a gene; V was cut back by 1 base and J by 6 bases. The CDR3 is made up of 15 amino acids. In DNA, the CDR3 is TGTGCCAGCAGCCAAGTAACTAGCGGGAGCTCCGAGCAGTACTTC. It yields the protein CASSQVTSGSSEQYF.

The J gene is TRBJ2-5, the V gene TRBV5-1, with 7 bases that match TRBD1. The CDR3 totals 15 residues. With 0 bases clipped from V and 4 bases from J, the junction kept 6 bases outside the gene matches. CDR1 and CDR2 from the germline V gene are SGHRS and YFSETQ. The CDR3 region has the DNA TGCGCCAGCAGCTTGGCCCCCAACAGGGGAGAGACCCAGTACTTC. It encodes CASSLAPNRGETQYF.

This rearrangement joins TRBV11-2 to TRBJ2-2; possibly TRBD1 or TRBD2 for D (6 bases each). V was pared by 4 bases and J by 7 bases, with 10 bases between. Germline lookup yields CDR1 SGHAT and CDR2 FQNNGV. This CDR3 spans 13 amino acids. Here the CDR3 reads CASSWGAIGELFF. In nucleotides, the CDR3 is TGTGCCAGCAGCTGGGGGGCGATCGGGGAGCTGTTTTTT.

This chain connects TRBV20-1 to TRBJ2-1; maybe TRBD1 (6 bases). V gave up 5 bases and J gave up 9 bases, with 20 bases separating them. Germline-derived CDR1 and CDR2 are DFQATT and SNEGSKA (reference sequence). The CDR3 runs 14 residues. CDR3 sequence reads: CSAPKAGASGEQFF. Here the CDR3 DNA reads TGCAGTGCTCCTAAGGCAGGGGCATCGGGTGAGCAGTTCTTC.

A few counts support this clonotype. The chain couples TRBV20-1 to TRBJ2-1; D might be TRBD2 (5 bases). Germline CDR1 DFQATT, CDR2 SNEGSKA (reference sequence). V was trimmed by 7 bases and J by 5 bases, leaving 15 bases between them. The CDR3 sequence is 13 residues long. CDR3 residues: CSVPPSWDNEQFF. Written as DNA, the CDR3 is TGCAGTGTCCCACCTAGCTGGGACAATGAGCAGTTCTTC.

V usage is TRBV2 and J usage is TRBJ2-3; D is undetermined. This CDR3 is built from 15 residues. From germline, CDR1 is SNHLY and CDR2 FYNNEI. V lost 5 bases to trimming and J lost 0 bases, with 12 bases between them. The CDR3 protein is CASSFQRASTDTQYF. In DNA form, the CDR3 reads TGTGCCAGCAGTTTTCAGAGAGCTAGCACAGATACGCAGTATTTT.

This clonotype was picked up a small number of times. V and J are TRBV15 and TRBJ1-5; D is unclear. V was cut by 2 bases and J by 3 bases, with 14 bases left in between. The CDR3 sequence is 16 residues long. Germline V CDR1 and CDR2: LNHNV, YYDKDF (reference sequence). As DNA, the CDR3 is TGTGCCACCAGCAGAACCCTTGGAGCACCCAATCAGCCCCAGCATTTT. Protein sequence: CATSRTLGAPNQPQHF.

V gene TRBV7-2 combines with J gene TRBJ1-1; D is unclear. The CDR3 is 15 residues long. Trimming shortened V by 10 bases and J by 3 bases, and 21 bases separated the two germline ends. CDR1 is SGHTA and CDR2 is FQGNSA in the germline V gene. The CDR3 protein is CAIRDWGARDTEAFF. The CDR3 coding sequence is TGTGCCATAAGAGATTGGGGAGCAAGGGACACTGAAGCTTTCTTT.

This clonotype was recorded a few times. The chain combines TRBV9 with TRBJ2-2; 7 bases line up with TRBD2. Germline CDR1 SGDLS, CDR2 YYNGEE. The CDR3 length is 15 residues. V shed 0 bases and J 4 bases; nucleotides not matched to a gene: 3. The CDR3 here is CASSVAGTTTGELFF. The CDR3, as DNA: TGTGCCAGCAGCGTAGCTGGGACTACCACCGGGGAGCTGTTTTTT. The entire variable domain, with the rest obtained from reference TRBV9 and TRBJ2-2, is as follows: DSGVTQTPKHLITATGQRVTLRCSPRSGDLSVYWYQQSLDQGLQFLIQYYNGEERAKGNILERFSAQQFPDLHSELNLSSLELGDSALYFCASSVAGTTTGELFFGEGSRLTVL.

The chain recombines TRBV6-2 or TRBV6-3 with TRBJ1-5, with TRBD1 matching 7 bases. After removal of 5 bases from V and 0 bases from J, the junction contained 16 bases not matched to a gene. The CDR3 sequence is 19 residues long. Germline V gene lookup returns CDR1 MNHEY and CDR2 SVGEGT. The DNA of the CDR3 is TGTGCCAGCAGTCCCCACCCTTTCCGGGACAGCTATAGCAATCAGCCCCAGCATTTT. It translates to CASSPHPFRDSYSNQPQHF.

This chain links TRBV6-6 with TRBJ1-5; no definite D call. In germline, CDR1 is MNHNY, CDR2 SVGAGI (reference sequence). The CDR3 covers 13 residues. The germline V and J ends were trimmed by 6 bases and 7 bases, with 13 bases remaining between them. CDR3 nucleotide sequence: TGTGCCAGCAGCCCCGTGGTACGACAGCCCCAGCATTTT. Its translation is CASSPVVRQPQHF.

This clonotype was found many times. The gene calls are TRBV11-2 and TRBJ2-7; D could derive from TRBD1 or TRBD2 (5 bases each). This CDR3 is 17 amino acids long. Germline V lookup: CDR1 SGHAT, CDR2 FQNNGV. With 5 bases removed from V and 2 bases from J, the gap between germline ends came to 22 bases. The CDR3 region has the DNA TGTGCCAGCAGCCCAGTCCGGAGTCCGGGACGCGCCTACGAGCAGTACTTC. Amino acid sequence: CASSPVRSPGRAYEQYF. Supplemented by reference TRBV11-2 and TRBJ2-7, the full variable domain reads EAGVAQSPRYKIIEKRQSVAFWCNPISGHATLYWYQQILGQGPKLLIQFQNNGVVDDSQLPKDRFSAERLKGVDSTLKIQPAKLEDSAVYLCASSPVRSPGRAYEQYFGPGTRLTVT.

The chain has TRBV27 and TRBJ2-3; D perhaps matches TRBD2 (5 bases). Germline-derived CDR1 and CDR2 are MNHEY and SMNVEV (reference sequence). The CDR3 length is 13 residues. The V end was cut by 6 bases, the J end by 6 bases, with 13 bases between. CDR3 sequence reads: CASSARGWDTQYF. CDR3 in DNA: TGTGCCAGCAGCGCCCGGGGTTGGGATACGCAGTATTTT.

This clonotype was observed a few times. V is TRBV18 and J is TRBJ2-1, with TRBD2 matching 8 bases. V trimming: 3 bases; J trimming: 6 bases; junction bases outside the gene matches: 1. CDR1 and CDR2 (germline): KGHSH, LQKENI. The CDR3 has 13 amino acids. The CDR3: CASSPGLANEQFF. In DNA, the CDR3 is TGTGCCAGCTCACCCGGACTAGCCAATGAGCAGTTCTTC.

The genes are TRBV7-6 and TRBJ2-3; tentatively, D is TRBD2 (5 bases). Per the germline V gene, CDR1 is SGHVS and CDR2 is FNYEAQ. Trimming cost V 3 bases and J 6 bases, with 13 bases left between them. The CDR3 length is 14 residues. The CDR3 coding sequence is TGTGCCAGCAGCTTTCAAGGACGGGGTGATACGCAGTATTTT. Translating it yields CASSFQGRGDTQYF.

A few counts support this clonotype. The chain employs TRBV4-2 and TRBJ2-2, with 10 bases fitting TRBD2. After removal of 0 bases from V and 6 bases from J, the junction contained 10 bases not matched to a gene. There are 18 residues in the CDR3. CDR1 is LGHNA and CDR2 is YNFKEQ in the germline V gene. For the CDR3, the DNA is TGTGCCAGCAGCCAAGAAAGGCCGGGACTAGCGTACCCCGGGGAGCTGTTTTTT. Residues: CASSQERPGLAYPGELFF.

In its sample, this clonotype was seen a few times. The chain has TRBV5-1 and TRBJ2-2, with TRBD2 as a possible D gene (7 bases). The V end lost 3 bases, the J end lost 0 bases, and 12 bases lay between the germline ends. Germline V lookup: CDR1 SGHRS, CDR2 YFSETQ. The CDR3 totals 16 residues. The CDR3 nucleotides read TGCGCCAGCAGCTCGTGGGGGGGCCCGAACACCGGGGAGCTGTTTTTT. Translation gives CASSSWGGPNTGELFF.

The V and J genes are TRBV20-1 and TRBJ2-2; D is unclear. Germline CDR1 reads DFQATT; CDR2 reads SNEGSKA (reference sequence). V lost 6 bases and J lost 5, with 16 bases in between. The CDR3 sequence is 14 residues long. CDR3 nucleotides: TGCAGTGCCAAAGAAGGCCATCCAACCGGGGAGCTGTTTTTT. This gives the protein CSAKEGHPTGELFF.

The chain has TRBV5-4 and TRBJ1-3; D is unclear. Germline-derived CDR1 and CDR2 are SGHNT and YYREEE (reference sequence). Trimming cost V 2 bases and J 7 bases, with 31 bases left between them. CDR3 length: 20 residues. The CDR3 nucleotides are TGTGCCAGCAGCTTCACCCCCCGTGACTGGACCCGAGGTACACGGAACACCATATATTTT. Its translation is CASSFTPRDWTRGTRNTIYF.

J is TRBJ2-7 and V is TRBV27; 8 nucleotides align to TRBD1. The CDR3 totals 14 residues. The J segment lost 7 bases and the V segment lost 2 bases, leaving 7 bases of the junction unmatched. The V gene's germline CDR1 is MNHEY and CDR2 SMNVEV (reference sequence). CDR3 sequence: CASSLQGAKGEQYF. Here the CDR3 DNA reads TGTGCCAGCAGTTTACAGGGGGCAAAGGGAGAGCAGTACTTC.